Below, 17 T cell receptor beta chains from the same sample are listed, as sequenced in a study of blood T cell repertoires in COVID-19. Clones were read by immunoSEQ multiplex PCR, and TCRdb kept only the in-frame ones, dropping some. The data show 68,000 or so clones, over 75% seen once. The sequenced sample consisted of peripheral blood. These receptors were obtained from a human donor in a cohort sampled during active COVID-19.

V and J are TRBV10-3 and TRBJ2-7; TRBD2 is a possible D gene (5 bases). The CDR3 loop spans 13 amino acids. Germline V gene lookup returns CDR1 ENHRY and CDR2 SYGVKD. Trimming left V 4 bases short and J 5 bases short, with 12 bases between. The CDR3 region is CAISVSSSHEQYF. The DNA of the CDR3 is TGTGCCATCAGTGTATCTAGCAGCCACGAGCAGTACTTC.

The chain is built from TRBV6-8 and TRBJ2-7; TRBD2 matches 12 bases. This CDR3 is 18 amino acids long. The V and J ends lost 7 bases and 2 bases, in that order; junction bases with no gene match: 15. Germline V gene lookup returns CDR1 MNHGY and CDR2 SAAAGT. Here the CDR3 reads CASTKLHGLAGRAYEQYF. CDR3 nucleotide sequence: TGTGCCAGCACCAAACTCCACGGACTAGCGGGACGGGCCTACGAGCAGTACTTC.

The chain links TRBV28 to TRBJ2-7; no definite D call. The CDR3 consists of 12 residues. Germline assignment: CDR1 MDHEN and CDR2 SYDVKM. Trimming pared 6 bases from V and 6 bases from J, leaving 12 bases between. The CDR3: CASSLGETEQYF. CDR3 sequence (DNA): TGTGCCAGCAGCCTCGGAGAGACCGAGCAGTACTTC.

This chain uses TRBV5-1 with TRBJ2-7; TRBD1 matches 11 bases. J lost 0 bases, V lost 3 bases, and 5 bases had no gene match. The germline CDR1 and CDR2 sequences are SGHRS and YFSETQ. This CDR3 region has 16 residues. The chain's CDR3 is CASSSGTGGISYEQYF. CDR3 DNA: TGCGCCAGCAGCTCGGGGACAGGGGGTATCTCCTACGAGCAGTACTTC.

Comments on this clone: The junction departs from germline at one end; a sequencing error may be responsible. The chain carries TRBV7-7 and TRBJ1-1; D remains ambiguous. The CDR3 runs 13 residues. Per the germline V gene, CDR1 is SSHAT and CDR2 is FNYEAQ (reference sequence). The CDR3 DNA is TGTGCTAGCAGCCCCAACAGGAACACTGAAGCTTTCTTT. Protein sequence: CASSPNRNTEAFF. The full variable domain, its missing parts supplied by reference TRBV7-7 and TRBJ1-1, is GAGVSQSPRYKVTKRGQDVTLRCDPISSHATLYWYQQALGQGPEFLTYFNYEAQPDKSGLPSDRFSAERPEGSISTLTIQRTEQRDSAMYRCASSPNRNTEAFFGQGTRLTVV.

The V gene is TRBV7-9, the J gene TRBJ1-2, with D possibly being TRBD1 (5 bases). The CDR3 length is 13 residues. CDR1 is SEHNR and CDR2 is FQNEAQ in the germline V gene (reference sequence). V lost 8 bases, J lost 4 bases, and 14 bases lay in between. Here the CDR3 reads CASHPSGGYGYTF. The CDR3 DNA is TGTGCCAGCCACCCCTCGGGGGGCTATGGCTACACCTTC.

This clone was picked up a small number of times. J is TRBJ1-3 and V is TRBV7-8, with D perhaps matching TRBD1 (5 bases). Per germline, CDR1 SGHVS and CDR2 FQNEAQ. The V end was cut by 5 bases, the J end by 1 base, with 12 bases between. This CDR3 comprises 15 residues. The CDR3 bases are TGTGCCAGCAGCGGTCGACAGCTATCTGGAAACACCATATATTTT. Translating gives CASSGRQLSGNTIYF.

The gene calls are TRBV7-9 and TRBJ1-1, with TRBD1 matching over 7 bases. The CDR3 extends over 14 amino acids. V trimming: 3 bases; J trimming: 1 base; junction bases outside the gene matches: 2. Germline V CDR1 and CDR2: SEHNR, FQNEAQ (reference sequence). The CDR3 protein is CASSFGTANTEAFF. The DNA for the CDR3 is TGTGCCAGCAGCTTCGGGACAGCGAACACTGAAGCTTTCTTT. The whole variable domain, remainder taken from reference TRBV7-9 and TRBJ1-1, is DTGVSQNPRHKITKRGQNVTFRCDPISEHNRLYWYRQTLGQGPEFLTYFQNEAQLEKSRLLSDRFSAERPKGSFSTLEIQRTEQGDSAMYLCASSFGTANTEAFFGQGTRLTVV.

The chain is built from TRBV5-1 and TRBJ2-5; TRBD2 matches 13 bases. Germline V gene data show CDR1 as SGHRS and CDR2 as YFSETQ. This CDR3 is 20 amino acids long. V lost 1 base and J lost 2; bases outside the gene matches: 14. CDR3 nucleotides: TGCGCCAGCAGCTTGAAGAGGACTAGCGGGGGCCTGAGTTGGCAAGAGACCCAGTACTTC. Its protein is CASSLKRTSGGLSWQETQYF.

Written as DNA, the CDR3 is TGTGCCAGTTCCCCTTTAAGGGGGAACACTGAAGCTTTCTTT. It yields the protein CASSPLRGNTEAFF. V is TRBV18 and J is TRBJ1-1, with a weak D call TRBD1 (5 bases). Deletions cut 9 bases from V and 1 base from J, with 15 bases between. CDR1 and CDR2 (germline): KGHSH, LQKENI. The CDR3 has 14 residues.

The chain couples TRBV6-5 to TRBJ2-7; D unclear. This CDR3 has 11 amino acids. The V end was cut by 2 bases, the J end by 8 bases, with 7 bases between. Per the germline V gene, CDR1 is MNHEY and CDR2 is SVGAGI. CDR3 sequence reads: CASSYDLKQYF. As DNA, the CDR3 is TGTGCCAGCAGTTACGACTTGAAGCAGTACTTC.

The gene calls are TRBV30 and TRBJ1-4; 8 bases match TRBD1. V shed 2 bases and J 11 bases; nucleotides not matched to a gene: 13. Germline V gene sequence: CDR1 GTSNPN, CDR2 SVGIG (reference sequence). The CDR3 is 15 residues long. The CDR3 loop reads CAWSNRTGIRKKLFF. Written as DNA, the CDR3 is TGTGCCTGGAGTAATAGGACAGGGATCCGGAAGAAACTGTTTTTT.

The rearrangement joins TRBV27 to TRBJ1-3, with D unresolved. Trimming cost V 7 bases and J 7 bases, with 5 bases left between them. The V gene's germline CDR1 is MNHEY and CDR2 SMNVEV (reference sequence). This CDR3 has 10 residues. The DNA of the CDR3 is TGTGCCAGCAAACTCAACACCATATATTTT. Its protein product is CASKLNTIYF.

The CDR3 DNA reads TGTGCCAGCTCACCCTCGACAGGGGGCTCCTACGAGCAGTACTTC. Residues: CASSPSTGGSYEQYF. J is TRBJ2-7 and V is TRBV18, with 9 bases matching TRBD1. CDR3 length equals 15 residues. Germline values: CDR1 KGHSH, CDR2 LQKENI. Trimming took 3 bases from V and 0 from J; bases not matched to a gene: 3. The full variable domain, rest sourced from reference TRBV18 and TRBJ2-7, is NAGVMQNPRHLVRRRGQEARLRCSPMKGHSHVYWYRQLPEEGLKFMVYLQKENIIDESGMPKERFSAEFPKEGPSILRIQQVVRGDSAAYFCASSPSTGGSYEQYFGPGTRLTVT.

The V gene is TRBV5-1, the J gene TRBJ1-1; 9 nucleotides agree with TRBD1. The germline CDR1 and CDR2 sequences are SGHRS and YFSETQ. This CDR3 spans 14 amino acids. The V segment lost 6 bases and the J segment 1 base; nucleotides outside the gene matches: 4. CDR3 protein: CASTTGQGNTEAFF. DNA for the CDR3: TGCGCCAGCACCACGGGACAGGGGAACACTGAAGCTTTCTTT.

J is TRBJ2-3 and V is TRBV30; D tentatively fits TRBD1 or TRBD2 (5 bases each). CDR1 and CDR2 (germline): GTSNPN, SVGIG (reference sequence). This CDR3 has 13 amino acids. CDR3 protein: CSGAFLGTDTQYF. The CDR3, as DNA: TGTTCCGGGGCCTTCCTTGGCACAGATACGCAGTATTTT.

The chain recombines TRBV9 with TRBJ2-2; maybe TRBD2 (6 bases). V was shortened by 4 bases and J by 5 bases, with 9 bases between the two germline ends. CDR1 and CDR2 (germline): SGDLS, YYNGEE. The CDR3 covers 13 residues. The CDR3 DNA follows: TGTGCCAGCAGCCCTCGGGGGACCGGGGAGCTGTTTTTT. Translation: CASSPRGTGELFF.